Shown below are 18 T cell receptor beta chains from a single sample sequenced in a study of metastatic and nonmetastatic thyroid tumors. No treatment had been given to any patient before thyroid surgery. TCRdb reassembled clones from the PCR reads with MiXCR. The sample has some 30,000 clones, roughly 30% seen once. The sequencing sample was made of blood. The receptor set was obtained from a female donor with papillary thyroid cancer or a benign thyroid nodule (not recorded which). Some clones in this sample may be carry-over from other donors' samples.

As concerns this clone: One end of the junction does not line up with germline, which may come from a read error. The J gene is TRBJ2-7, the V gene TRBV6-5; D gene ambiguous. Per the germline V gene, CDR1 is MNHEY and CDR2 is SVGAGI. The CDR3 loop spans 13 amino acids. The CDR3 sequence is CASSYSGVYEQYF. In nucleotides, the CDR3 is TGTGCCAGCAGCTACTCTGGAGTCTACGAGCAGTACTTC.

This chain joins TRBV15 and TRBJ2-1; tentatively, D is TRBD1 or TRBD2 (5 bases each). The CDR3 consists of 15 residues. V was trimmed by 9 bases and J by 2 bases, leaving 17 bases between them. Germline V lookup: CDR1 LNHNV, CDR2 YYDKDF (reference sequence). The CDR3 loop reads CATCPGTTTYNEQFF. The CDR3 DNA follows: TGTGCCACTTGCCCCGGGACGACTACCTACAATGAGCAGTTCTTC.

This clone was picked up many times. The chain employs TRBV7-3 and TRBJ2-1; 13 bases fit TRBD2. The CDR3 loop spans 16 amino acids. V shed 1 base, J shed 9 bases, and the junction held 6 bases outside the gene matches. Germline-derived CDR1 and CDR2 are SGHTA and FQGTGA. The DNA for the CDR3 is TGTGCCAGCAGCTTAAGTTATCGGACTAGCGGGAGTGAGCAGTTCTTC. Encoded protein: CASSLSYRTSGSEQFF.

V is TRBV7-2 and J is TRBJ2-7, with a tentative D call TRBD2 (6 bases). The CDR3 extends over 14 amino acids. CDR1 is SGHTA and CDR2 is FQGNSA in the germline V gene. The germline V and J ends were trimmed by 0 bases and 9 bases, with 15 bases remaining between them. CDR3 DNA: TGTGCCAGCAGCTTAGCCGATCCGACTAGTCGGCAGTACTTC. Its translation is CASSLADPTSRQYF.

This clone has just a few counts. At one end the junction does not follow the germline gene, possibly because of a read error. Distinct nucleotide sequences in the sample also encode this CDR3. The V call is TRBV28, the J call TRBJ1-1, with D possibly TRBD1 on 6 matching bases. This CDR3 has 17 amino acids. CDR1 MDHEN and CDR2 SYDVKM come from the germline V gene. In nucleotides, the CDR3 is TGTGCCAGCAGCCCATTAGGGGGTCCGGGCATGAACACTGGAGCTTTCTTT. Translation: CASSPLGGPGMNTGAFF.

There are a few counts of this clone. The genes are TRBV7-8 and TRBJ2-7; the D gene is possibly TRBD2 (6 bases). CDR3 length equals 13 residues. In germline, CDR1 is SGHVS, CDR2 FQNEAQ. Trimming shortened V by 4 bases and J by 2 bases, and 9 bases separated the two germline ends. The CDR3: CASSWGLAYEQYF. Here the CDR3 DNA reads TGTGCCAGCAGCTGGGGACTGGCCTACGAGCAGTACTTC.

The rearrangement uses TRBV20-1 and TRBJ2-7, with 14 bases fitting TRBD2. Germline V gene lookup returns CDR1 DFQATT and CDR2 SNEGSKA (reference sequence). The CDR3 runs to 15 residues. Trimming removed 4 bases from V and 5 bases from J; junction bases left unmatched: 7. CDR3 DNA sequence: TGCAGTGCTAAGGGACTAGCGGGAGACTTGAACGAGCAGTACTTC. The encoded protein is CSAKGLAGDLNEQYF.

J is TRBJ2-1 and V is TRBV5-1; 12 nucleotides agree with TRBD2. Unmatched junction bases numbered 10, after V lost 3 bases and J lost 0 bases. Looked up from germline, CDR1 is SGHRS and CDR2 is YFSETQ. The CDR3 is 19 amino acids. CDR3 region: CASSSTSGSRASSYNEQFF. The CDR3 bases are TGCGCCAGCAGCTCGACTAGCGGGAGCCGCGCGAGCTCCTACAATGAGCAGTTCTTC.

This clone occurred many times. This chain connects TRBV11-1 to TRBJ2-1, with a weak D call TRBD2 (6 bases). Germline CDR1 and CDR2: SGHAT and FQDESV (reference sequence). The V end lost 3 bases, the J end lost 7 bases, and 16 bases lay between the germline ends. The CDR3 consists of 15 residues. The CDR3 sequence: CASSLLTGVMNEQFF. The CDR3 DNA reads TGTGCCAGCAGCTTGCTGACGGGAGTAATGAATGAGCAGTTCTTC. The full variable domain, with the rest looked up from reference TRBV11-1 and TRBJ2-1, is EAEVAQSPRYKITEKSQAVAFWCDPISGHATLYWYRQILGQGPELLVQFQDESVVDDSQLPKDRFSAERLKGVDSTLKIQPAELGDSAMYLCASSLLTGVMNEQFFGPGTRLTVL.

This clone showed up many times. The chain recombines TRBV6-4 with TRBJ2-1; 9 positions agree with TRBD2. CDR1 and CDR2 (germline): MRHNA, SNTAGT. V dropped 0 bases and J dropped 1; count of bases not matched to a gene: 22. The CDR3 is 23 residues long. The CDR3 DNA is TGTGCCAGCAGTGACTCCCTCGAGGACAGGCCGAATTTGACTAGCGGATCCTACAATGAGCAGTTCTTC. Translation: CASSDSLEDRPNLTSGSYNEQFF.

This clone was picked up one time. CDR3 in amino acids: CASSLNSGNTIYF. DNA for the CDR3: TGTGCCAGCAGCTTAAATTCTGGAAACACCATATATTTT. V and J are TRBV11-2 and TRBJ1-3; D remains unclear. The CDR3 consists of 13 residues. Trimming cost V 2 bases and J 1 base, with 3 bases left between them. Germline V lookup: CDR1 SGHAT, CDR2 FQNNGV.

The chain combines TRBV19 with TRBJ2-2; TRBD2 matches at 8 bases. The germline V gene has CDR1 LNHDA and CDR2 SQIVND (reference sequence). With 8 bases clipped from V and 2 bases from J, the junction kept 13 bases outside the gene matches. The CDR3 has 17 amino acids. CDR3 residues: CASQRGSGSLNTGELFF. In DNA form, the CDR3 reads TGTGCCAGTCAAAGGGGCAGCGGGAGCCTTAACACCGGGGAGCTGTTTTTT.

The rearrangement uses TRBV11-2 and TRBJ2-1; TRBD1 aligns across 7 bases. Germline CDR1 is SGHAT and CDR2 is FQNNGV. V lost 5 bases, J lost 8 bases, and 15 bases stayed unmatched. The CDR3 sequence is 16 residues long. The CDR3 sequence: CASSPPRQGVLYEQFF. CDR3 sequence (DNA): TGTGCCAGCAGCCCACCAAGACAGGGAGTTCTCTATGAGCAGTTCTTC. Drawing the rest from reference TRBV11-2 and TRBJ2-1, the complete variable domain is EAGVAQSPRYKIIEKRQSVAFWCNPISGHATLYWYQQILGQGPKLLIQFQNNGVVDDSQLPKDRFSAERLKGVDSTLKIQPAKLEDSAVYLCASSPPRQGVLYEQFFGPGTRLTVL.

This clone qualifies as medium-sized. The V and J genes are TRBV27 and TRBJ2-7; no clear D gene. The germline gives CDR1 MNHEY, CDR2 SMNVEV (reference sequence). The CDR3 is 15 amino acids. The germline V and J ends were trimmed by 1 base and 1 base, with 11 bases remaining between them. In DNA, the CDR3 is TGTGCCAGCAGTTTATTCCCAGGTTTTTCCTACGAGCAGTACTTC. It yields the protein CASSLFPGFSYEQYF.

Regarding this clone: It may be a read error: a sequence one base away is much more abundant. The CDR3 coding sequence is TGTGCCTGGAGTGTAACTACTATCCCCCGACCGTACTTC. As protein: CAWSVTTIPRPYF. The chain employs TRBV30 and TRBJ2-7; D is ambiguous. Germline CDR1 is GTSNPN and CDR2 is SVGIG (reference sequence). The CDR3 is 13 residues long. V shed 0 bases and J shed 12 bases, with 18 bases lying between them.

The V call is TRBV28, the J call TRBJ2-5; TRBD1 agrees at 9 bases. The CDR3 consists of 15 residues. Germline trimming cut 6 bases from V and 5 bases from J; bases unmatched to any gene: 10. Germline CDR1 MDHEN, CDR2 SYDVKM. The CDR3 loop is CASRPTGGLLETQYF. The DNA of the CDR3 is TGTGCCAGCAGACCAACAGGGGGCTTGTTGGAGACCCAGTACTTC. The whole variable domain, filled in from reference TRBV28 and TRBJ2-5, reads DVKVTQSSRYLVKRTGEKVFLECVQDMDHENMFWYRQDPGLGLRLIYFSYDVKMKEKGDIPEGYSVSREKKERFSLILESASTNQTSMYLCASRPTGGLLETQYFGPGTRLLVL.

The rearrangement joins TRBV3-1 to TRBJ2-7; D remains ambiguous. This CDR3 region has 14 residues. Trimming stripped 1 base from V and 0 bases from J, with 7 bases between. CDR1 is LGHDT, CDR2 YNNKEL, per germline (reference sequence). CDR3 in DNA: TGTGCCAGCAGCCAAGGCCCAAGCTCCTACGAGCAGTACTTC. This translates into CASSQGPSSYEQYF.

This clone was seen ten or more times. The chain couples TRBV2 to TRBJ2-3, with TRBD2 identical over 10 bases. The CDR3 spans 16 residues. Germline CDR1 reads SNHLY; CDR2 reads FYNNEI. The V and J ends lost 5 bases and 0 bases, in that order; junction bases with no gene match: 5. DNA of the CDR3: TGTGCCAGCAGTCTTAGCGGGAGGCTTAGCACAGATACGCAGTATTTT. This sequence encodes CASSLSGRLSTDTQYF. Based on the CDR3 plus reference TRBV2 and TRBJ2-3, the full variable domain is EPEVTQTPSHQVTQMGQEVILRCVPISNHLYFYWYRQILGQKVEFLVSFYNNEISEKSEIFDDQFSVERPDGSNFTLKIRSTKLEDSAMYFCASSLSGRLSTDTQYFGPGTRLTVL.